This TCR beta chain was recorded in a study of human T cells and chemical hapten exposure. Stated time point: pre-sensitization, week 0. Treatment meaning: therapeutic diphenylcyclopropenone sensitization with weekly scalp DPC. Blood sampling preceded each patch test application. This clonotype came up many times. TCRdb re-analysed the RACE reads in MiXCR, keeping a single row per CDR3 protein. This table has a few hundred thousand distinct CDR3 sequences, around 5.5% appearing once. Sequencing was performed on whole blood, taken in connection with sensitization to the hapten diphenylcyclopropenone (DPC). The TCR sequence derives from a woman under 30 with alopecia areata. Some clones in this sample may be carry-over from other donors' samples.

DNA for the CDR3: TGTGCCACCAGTGACCCAGCGGGGTTTTCCTACAATGAGCAGTTCTTC. Its translation: CATSDPAGFSYNEQFF. The chain has TRBV24-1 and TRBJ2-1; TRBD2 matches 7 bases. Germline CDR1 and CDR2: KGHDR and SFDVKD. The CDR3 covers 16 residues. V trimming: 4 bases; J trimming: 1 base; junction bases outside the gene matches: 6.